These 25 T cell receptor beta chains originate from one sample sequenced in a study of Graves' ophthalmopathy and Graves' hyperthyroidism. RNA served as the template for amplifying TCR beta CDR3 regions. The first-round RT-PCR employed HTBI primers together with the Qiagen OneStep RT-PCR kit. A multiplex PCR was then performed as the second round. TCRdb re-derived calls from the multiplex PCR reads in MiXCR, one entry per CDR3 protein. The table includes approximately 380,000 distinct CDR3 sequences, under 25% detected once. Input material: peripheral blood. The origin of the receptors is a woman between 18 and 30 years old with stable Graves' hyperthyroidism.

This clonotype was detected a few times. This chain joins TRBV29-1 and TRBJ2-7; no clear D gene. V was cut by 7 bases and J by 3 bases, with 16 bases left in between. CDR1 is SQVTM and CDR2 is ANQGSEA in the germline V gene. The CDR3 consists of 13 residues. CDR3: CSALFAVNYEQYF. The DNA for the CDR3 is TGCAGCGCCTTATTTGCGGTGAACTACGAGCAGTACTTC.

This clonotype appeared a few times. V is TRBV19 and J is TRBJ1-1; no definite D call. V was pared by 1 base and J by 1 base, with 4 bases between. The germline CDR1 and CDR2 sequences are LNHDA and SQIVND (reference sequence). The CDR3 is 13 amino acids. CDR3: CASSIVWNTEAFF. CDR3 sequence (DNA): TGTGCCAGTAGTATAGTATGGAACACTGAAGCTTTCTTT. Full variable domain (outside the CDR3, taken from reference TRBV19 and TRBJ1-1): DGGITQSPKYLFRKEGQNVTLSCEQNLNHDAMYWYRQDPGQGLRLIYYSQIVNDFQKGDIAEGYSVSREKKESFPLTVTSAQKNPTAFYLCASSIVWNTEAFFGQGTRLTVV.

Worth noting for this clonotype: A read error may be the cause here, since a much bigger clone is one base away. The V and J genes are TRBV7-9 and TRBJ2-2; 9 nucleotides align to TRBD2. The germline CDR1 and CDR2 sequences are SEHNR and FQNEAQ (reference sequence). The CDR3 is 14 residues long. CDR3 nucleotide sequence: TGTGCCAGCAGCTTAGAGGGACTAGCAAGGGAGCTGTGTTTT. This encodes CASSLEGLARELCF.

This clonotype has a single count. J is TRBJ1-1 and V is TRBV28; D is perhaps TRBD1 (5 bases). This CDR3 spans 13 amino acids. The V gene's germline CDR1 is MDHEN and CDR2 SYDVKM. Trimming removed 3 bases at V and 7 bases at J, with 12 bases between. CDR3 region: CASSFRGVVEAFF. Here the CDR3 DNA reads TGTGCCAGCAGTTTCAGAGGGGTGGTTGAAGCTTTCTTT.

This clonotype was counted at least ten times. The chain carries TRBV20-1 and TRBJ2-7, with 7 bases aligning to TRBD2. The J segment lost 3 bases and the V segment lost 5 bases, leaving 19 bases of the junction unmatched. CDR1 and CDR2 from the germline V gene are DFQATT and SNEGSKA (reference sequence). CDR3 length: 17 amino acids. The CDR3 here is CSAGGIRVAGVLYEQYF. The CDR3 DNA is TGCAGTGCTGGTGGTATCCGCGTTGCGGGAGTCCTCTACGAGCAGTACTTC.

Ten or more counts support this clonotype. The chain carries TRBV6-1 and TRBJ2-7, with 9 nucleotides matching TRBD1. This CDR3 spans 14 amino acids. The germline gives CDR1 MNHNS, CDR2 SASEGT. V was pared by 5 bases and J by 4 bases, with 6 bases of the junction left unmatched. CDR3 protein: CASSKRGQGYEQYF. Here the CDR3 DNA reads TGTGCCAGCAGTAAGAGGGGACAGGGTTACGAGCAGTACTTC.

Concerning this clonotype: A single base separates this from a much larger clone, so it may be a read error. The chain recombines TRBV12-3 or TRBV12-4 with TRBJ1-2; D uncertain. V lost 3 bases and J lost 4, with 6 bases in between. The CDR3 is 12 residues long. CDR3 sequence reads: CASSFRCYGYTF. For the CDR3, the DNA is TGTGCCAGCAGTTTTAGGTGCTATGGCTACACCTTC.

This clonotype was observed a few times. One end of the junction is discordant with germline, which a read error may explain. CDR3 amino acids: CASRPTGYEQCF. The CDR3 DNA reads TGTGCCAGCAGACCAACAGGGTACGAGCAGTGCTTC. The genes are TRBV6-1 and TRBJ2-7, with D possibly being TRBD1 (6 bases). Germline V gene lookup returns CDR1 MNHNS and CDR2 SASEGT. The CDR3 spans 12 residues.

This clonotype has at least ten counts. The chain combines TRBV6-5 with TRBJ2-7, with 7 positions matching TRBD1. V was pared by 5 bases and J by 4 bases, with 8 bases of the junction left unmatched. CDR1 and CDR2 from the germline V gene are MNHEY and SVGAGI. CDR3 length: 14 residues. In nucleotides, the CDR3 is TGTGCCAGCAGTCCAAACAGGGGACGTTACGAGCAGTACTTC. Translated: CASSPNRGRYEQYF.

The V and J genes are TRBV27 and TRBJ1-2; D is perhaps TRBD1 (5 bases). CDR3 size: 14 residues. The germline CDR1 and CDR2 sequences are MNHEY and SMNVEV (reference sequence). V was trimmed by 2 bases and J by 3 bases, leaving 10 bases between them. The CDR3 DNA reads as TGTGCCAGCAGTTTACAAGGGGCGGACTATGGCTACACCTTC. Protein product: CASSLQGADYGYTF.

Many counts were recorded for this clonotype. V gene TRBV9 combines with J gene TRBJ2-7; a possible D gene is TRBD1 (6 bases). The ends were cut back, 0 bases at V and 0 bases at J, with 13 bases in the middle. The CDR3 extends over 16 amino acids. Germline loops: CDR1 SGDLS, CDR2 YYNGEE. The CDR3 DNA is TGTGCCAGCAGCGTAGGTGCAGGGGATCGCTCCTACGAGCAGTACTTC. Protein: CASSVGAGDRSYEQYF.

This clonotype was picked up many times. This sequence joins TRBV28 and TRBJ1-1; D gene ambiguous. The CDR3 runs 12 residues. Trimming removed 3 bases from V and 7 bases from J, with 9 bases in between. The germline V gene encodes CDR1 MDHEN and CDR2 SYDVKM. For the CDR3, the DNA is TGTGCCAGCAGTTTGCCACTTAGTGAAGCTTTCTTT. Translating gives CASSLPLSEAFF.

The rearrangement links TRBV5-1 to TRBJ2-7; TRBD1 aligns across 9 bases. The CDR3 sequence is 16 residues long. CDR1 is SGHRS and CDR2 is YFSETQ in the germline V gene. J gave up 2 bases and V 0 bases, and 6 bases lay outside the gene matches. CDR3 amino acids: CASSLELRDRAYEQYF. The CDR3 nucleotides are TGCGCCAGCAGCTTGGAACTACGGGACAGGGCCTACGAGCAGTACTTC.

The table lists this clonotype with a few counts. The V and J genes are TRBV18 and TRBJ2-2; 10 nucleotides agree with TRBD1. The CDR3 has 16 amino acids. With V trimmed by 4 bases and J by 4 bases, 6 bases remained unmatched. CDR1 is KGHSH, CDR2 LQKENI, per germline. CDR3 DNA sequence: TGTGCCAGCTCACTTCGACAGGGGGCGCGCACCGGGGAGCTGTTTTTT. Its protein product is CASSLRQGARTGELFF.

The chain links TRBV7-8 to TRBJ2-5; 7 nucleotides line up with TRBD1. Germline V gene lookup returns CDR1 SGHVS and CDR2 FQNEAQ. Germline trimming cut 7 bases from V and 5 bases from J; bases unmatched to any gene: 10. The CDR3 has 14 amino acids. The CDR3 bases are TGTGCCAGCATGTACCAAGGGGGCAGGGAGACCCAGTACTTC. Residues: CASMYQGGRETQYF.

This clonotype has a count of ten or more. V and J are TRBV12-3 or TRBV12-4 and TRBJ1-1; D is possibly TRBD1 (5 bases). V was pared by 8 bases and J by 6 bases, with 16 bases between. There are 13 residues in the CDR3. CDR3 protein: CASLFRGVPEAFF. The CDR3, as DNA: TGTGCCAGCTTGTTTAGAGGGGTCCCTGAAGCTTTCTTT.

This clonotype was seen at least ten times. The J gene is TRBJ2-2, the V gene TRBV29-1; TRBD1 agrees at 9 bases. The CDR3 totals 14 residues. Germline V lookup: CDR1 SQVTM, CDR2 ANQGSEA. Trimming removed 1 base from V and 6 bases from J; junction bases left unmatched: 3. DNA of the CDR3: TGCAGCGTTGAAGGGACAGGGGCCCCCGGGGAGCTGTTTTTT. It encodes CSVEGTGAPGELFF.

V and J are TRBV12-3 or TRBV12-4 and TRBJ1-2; no definite D call. The length of the CDR3 is 14 residues. Trimming shortened V by 7 bases and J by 2 bases, and 14 bases separated the two germline ends. CDR3 loop: CASTPGRANYGYTF. The CDR3, as DNA: TGTGCCAGCACTCCGGGCCGAGCAAACTATGGCTACACCTTC.

Turning to this clonotype: This may be a read error, as it is one base from a much larger clone. The CDR3 DNA is TGCGCCATCAGCCAATTTCTACAATCGGGATACGAGCAGTACTTC. It encodes CAISQFLQSGYEQYF. The J gene is TRBJ2-7, the V gene TRBV4-1, with a tentative D call TRBD2 (5 bases). The germline V gene encodes CDR1 MGHRA and CDR2 YSYEKL. The CDR3 loop spans 15 amino acids.

In its sample, this clonotype was seen many times. The rearrangement joins TRBV5-6 to TRBJ1-2; unclear D gene. Deletions cut 6 bases from V and 7 bases from J, with 16 bases between. Germline assignment: CDR1 SGHDT and CDR2 YYEEEE. This CDR3 has 13 amino acids. CDR3 sequence: CASTSGGLIGYTF. DNA for the CDR3: TGTGCCAGCACCTCGGGAGGCCTCATTGGCTACACCTTC.

This clonotype was found many times. This chain connects TRBV20-1 to TRBJ2-7, with 13 positions matching TRBD2. The germline V gene has CDR1 DFQATT and CDR2 SNEGSKA (reference sequence). With V trimmed by 5 bases and J by 6 bases, 7 bases remained unmatched. The CDR3 runs to 14 residues. CDR3 sequence: CSALGLAGETEQYF. The CDR3 DNA sequence: TGCAGTGCTCTCGGACTAGCGGGAGAAACCGAGCAGTACTTC.

CDR3 region: CASSEGTGGGSYEQYF. CDR3 in DNA: TGTGCCAGCAGTGAAGGGACAGGGGGCGGGAGTTACGAGCAGTACTTC. V gene TRBV6-1 combines with J gene TRBJ2-7, with TRBD1 matching 11 bases. Germline CDR1 and CDR2: MNHNS and SASEGT. The CDR3 consists of 16 residues. J gave up 4 bases and V 1 base, and 6 bases lay outside the gene matches.

V gene TRBV12-3 or TRBV12-4 combines with J gene TRBJ1-1; D is ambiguous. The CDR3 consists of 13 residues. V shed 5 bases and J shed 1 base, with 8 bases lying between them. Written as DNA, the CDR3 is TGTGCCAGCAGTGGCGGTACGAACACTGAAGCTTTCTTT. It specifies CASSGGTNTEAFF.

This clonotype was detected many times. CDR3 residues: CASSYHGQGGGNQPQHF. The CDR3 DNA follows: TGTGCCAGCAGTTACCACGGACAGGGAGGTGGCAATCAGCCCCAGCATTTT. The chain couples TRBV6-2 or TRBV6-3 to TRBJ1-5, with 8 bases that match TRBD1. Germline values: CDR1 MNHEY, CDR2 SVGEGT. With V trimmed by 2 bases and J by 2 bases, 8 bases remained unmatched. This CDR3 comprises 17 residues.

J is TRBJ1-5 and V is TRBV12-3 or TRBV12-4; TRBD1 matches 8 bases. Trimming took 6 bases from V and 10 from J; bases not matched to a gene: 8. There are 13 residues in the CDR3. The CDR3 coding sequence is TGTGCCAGCAGCTACGACAGGGGTCGTCCCCAGCATTTT. This translates into CASSYDRGRPQHF.